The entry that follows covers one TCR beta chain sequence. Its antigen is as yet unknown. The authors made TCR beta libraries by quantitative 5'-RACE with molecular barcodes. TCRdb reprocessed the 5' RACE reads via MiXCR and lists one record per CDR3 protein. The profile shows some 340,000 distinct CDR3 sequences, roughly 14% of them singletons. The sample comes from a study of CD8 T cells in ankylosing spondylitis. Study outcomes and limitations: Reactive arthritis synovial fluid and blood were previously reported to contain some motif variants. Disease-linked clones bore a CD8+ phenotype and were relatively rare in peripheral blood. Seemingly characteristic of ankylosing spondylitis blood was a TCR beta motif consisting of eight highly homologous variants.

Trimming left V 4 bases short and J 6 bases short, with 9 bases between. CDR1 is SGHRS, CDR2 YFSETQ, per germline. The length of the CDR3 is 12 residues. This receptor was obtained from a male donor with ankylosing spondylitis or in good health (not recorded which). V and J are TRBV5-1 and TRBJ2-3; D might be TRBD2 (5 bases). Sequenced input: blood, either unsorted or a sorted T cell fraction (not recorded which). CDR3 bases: TGCGCCAGCAGCCGCGAGCGGGATACGCAGTATTTT. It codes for CASSRERDTQYF.